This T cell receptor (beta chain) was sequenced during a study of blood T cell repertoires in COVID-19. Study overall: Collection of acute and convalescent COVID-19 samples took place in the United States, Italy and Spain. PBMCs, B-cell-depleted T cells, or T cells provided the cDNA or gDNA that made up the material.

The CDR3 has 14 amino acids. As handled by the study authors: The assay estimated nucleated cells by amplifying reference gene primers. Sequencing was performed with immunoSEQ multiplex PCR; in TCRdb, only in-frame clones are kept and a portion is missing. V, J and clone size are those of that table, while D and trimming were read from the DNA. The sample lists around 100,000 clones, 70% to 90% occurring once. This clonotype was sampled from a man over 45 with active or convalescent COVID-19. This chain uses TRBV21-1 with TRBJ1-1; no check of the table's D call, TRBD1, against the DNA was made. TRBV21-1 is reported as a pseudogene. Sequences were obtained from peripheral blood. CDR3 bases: TGTGCCAGCAGCTCGGGACAGGGGAGCACTGAAGCTTTCTTT. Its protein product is CASSSGQGSTEAFF.